A selection of T cell receptor beta chains follows, all from one sample in a study of shared clonotypes between healthy human individuals. Libraries were prepared by immunoSEQ multiplex PCR; TCRdb keeps only in-frame clonotypes and omits some of them. Among 170,000 or so clones listed, approximately 61% were seen once. The sequenced material came from memory CD4+ T cells sorted from blood. The receptors here all came from a man aged 25-45 years in good health. Each CDR3 is given with its conserved first and last residue. A D gene is named only where the DNA matches it firmly. A row's size may be missing; if present it is once, few, many or a size class.

V	J	size	D	CDR3	DNA
TRBV18	TRBJ1-2	few	.	CASSPSGRESDYTF	TGTGCCAGCTCACCGTCGGGCAGGGAGAGTGATTACACCTTC
TRBV5-1	TRBJ2-2	.	.	CACQGRGTGELFF	TGCGCCTGCCAGGGGAGGGGCACCGGGGAGCTGTTTTTT
TRBV4-3	TRBJ2-7	few	.	CASSIFGSYEQYF	TGCGCCAGTAGCATCTTTGGGTCCTACGAGCAGTACTTC
TRBV7-6	TRBJ2-3	.	.	CASSRDPPAGLRADTQYF	TGTGCCAGCAGCCGCGACCCACCGGCTGGCCTTCGGGCAGATACGCAGTATTTT
TRBV5-1	TRBJ2-3	.	TRBD1	CASSLLGTGVTDTQYF	TGCGCCAGCAGCTTGTTAGGGACAGGGGTCACAGATACGCAGTATTTT
TRBV5-6	TRBJ2-5	.	.	CASSLGTAGLTQYF	TGTGCCAGCAGCTTGGGGACAGCAGGGTTGACCCAGTACTTC
TRBV14	TRBJ1-2	.	TRBD1	CASSRGQGRGYTF	TGTGCCAGCAGCCGGGGACAGGGTCGCGGCTACACCTTC
TRBV7-4	TRBJ2-7	.	TRBD2	CASSLVSGVSYEQYF	TGTGCCAGCAGCTTAGTAAGCGGGGTCTCCTACGAGCAGTACTTC
TRBV10-2	TRBJ2-1	.	.	CASSGGNEQFF	TGCGCCAGCAGTGGTGGCAATGAGCAGTTCTTC
TRBV10-1	TRBJ2-7	.	TRBD1	CASSPGQGNYEQYF	TGCGCCAGCAGCCCGGGACAGGGAAACTACGAGCAGTACTTC
TRBV10-3	TRBJ2-1	once	.	CAISDHTEQFF	TGTGCCATCAGTGACCACACTGAGCAGTTCTTC
TRBV9	TRBJ2-1	.	.	CASSVASLGEQFF	TGTGCCAGCAGCGTAGCTAGCCTGGGTGAGCAGTTCTTC
TRBV7-2	TRBJ2-7	.	.	CASSSRTRVYF	TGTGCCAGCAGCTCAAGGACCCGGGTCTACTTC
TRBV9	TRBJ1-2	once	TRBD1	CASSEGSGGAGYGYTF	TGTGCCAGCAGCGAGGGGTCAGGGGGCGCTGGGTATGGCTACACCTTC
TRBV4-1	TRBJ2-1	.	.	CASSQPWGLADYNEQFF	TGCGCCAGCAGCCAACCGTGGGGGCTAGCCGACTACAATGAGCAGTTCTTC
TRBV5-1	TRBJ2-7	.	.	CASSLSGYEQYF	TGCGCCAGCAGCTTGTCAGGATACGAGCAGTACTTC
TRBV15	TRBJ2-7	.	.	CATSRDSSYEQYF	TGTGCCACCAGCAGGGACAGCTCCTACGAGCAGTACTTC
TRBV5-1	TRBJ2-2	few	TRBD2	CASSLRSVREANTGELFF	TGCGCCAGCAGCTTGCGGAGCGTGCGGGAGGCGAACACCGGGGAGCTGTTTTTT
TRBV6-6	TRBJ2-3	.	TRBD2	CASSRGLETDTQYF	TGTGCCAGCAGCAGGGGACTAGAGACAGATACGCAGTATTTT
TRBV11-2	TRBJ2-2	.	.	CASSWGANTGELFF	TGTGCCAGCAGCTGGGGGGCGAACACCGGGGAGCTGTTTTTT
TRBV7-9	TRBJ1-4	.	TRBD1	CASSLSGTGGFEKLFF	TGTGCCAGCAGCTTATCCGGGACAGGGGGCTTTGAAAAACTGTTTTTT
TRBV4-1	TRBJ2-1	.	TRBD1	CASSLGTGALYNEQFF	TGCGCCAGCAGCCTTGGGACAGGGGCGTTATACAATGAGCAGTTCTTC
TRBV18	TRBJ2-5	few	TRBD1	CASSPPATGDQETQYF	TGTGCCAGCTCACCACCGGCAACAGGGGATCAAGAGACCCAGTACTTC
TRBV20-1	TRBJ2-5	.	.	CSASPLETQYF	TGCAGTGCTAGCCCCTTGGAGACCCAGTACTTC
TRBV10-1	TRBJ1-5	.	.	CASSGWLDNQPQHF	TGCGCCAGCAGTGGGTGGTTGGACAATCAGCCCCAGCATTTT
TRBV7-9	TRBJ2-3	few	TRBD2	CASSLAGGTRDTQYF	TGTGCCAGCAGCTTAGCGGGAGGGACCAGGGATACGCAGTATTTT
TRBV6-5	TRBJ1-1	.	.	CASCKFPVGTEAFF	TGTGCCAGCTGCAAATTTCCGGTGGGCACTGAAGCTTTCTTT
TRBV5-1	TRBJ2-1	.	TRBD2	CASSRLAGGEQFF	TGCGCCAGCAGCAGACTAGCGGGAGGTGAGCAGTTCTTC
TRBV27	TRBJ2-7	.	.	CASSLRADYEQYF	TGTGCCAGCAGTTTACGGGCGGACTACGAGCAGTACTTC
TRBV10-3	TRBJ2-7	.	TRBD2	CAISGSTSGYYEQYF	TGTGCCATCAGTGGTAGCACTAGCGGGTACTACGAGCAGTACTTC
TRBV11-2	TRBJ2-7	many	.	CASSLLGGHEQYF	TGTGCCAGCAGCTTACTCGGGGGTCACGAGCAGTACTTC
TRBV30	TRBJ2-7	.	.	CAWSPTPGAYEQYF	TGTGCCTGGAGTCCCACCCCGGGCGCCTACGAGCAGTACTTC
TRBV7-7	TRBJ2-2	few	.	CASSMILGGSGELFF	TGTGCTAGCAGTATGATCTTGGGGGGCTCCGGGGAGCTGTTTTTT
TRBV7-2	TRBJ1-5	.	TRBD1	CASSLTGSQPQHF	TGTGCCAGCAGCCTGACAGGGTCTCAGCCCCAGCATTTT
TRBV6-1	TRBJ2-7	.	.	CASSVGAGAPYEQYF	TGTGCCAGCAGTGTGGGTGCCGGGGCGCCCTACGAGCAGTACTTC